This T cell receptor (beta chain) comes out of a study of PD-1 blockade in classical Hodgkin lymphoma. Findings and caveats of the study: Excluded were patients who started nivolumab under 1 year after ASCT, a group that had lower diversity.

This CDR3 has 16 residues. With 2 bases clipped from V and 3 bases from J, the junction kept 9 bases outside the gene matches. In germline, CDR1 is SGHVS, CDR2 FQNEAQ. Regarding time point: cycle 4 day 1 (C4D1), after more than five weeks of nivolumab. In every patient, relapse followed autologous stem cell transplantation, while exposure to brentuximab vedotin differed. The assay was immunoSEQ multiplex PCR, and TCRdb's table has in-frame clones only and misses some. The sample holds approximately 17,000 clones, over 60% seen once. Concerning this clone: As yet, its antigen is unknown.

The sequencing used peripheral blood mononuclear cells (PBMCs), collected before the fourth cycle of nivolumab. V gene TRBV7-8 combines with J gene TRBJ2-7; 8 bases map to TRBD2. This clonotype originated in a human donor with classical Hodgkin lymphoma. Here the CDR3 DNA reads TGTGCCAGCAGCTTATTTTTGCGGGAGGACCTCTACGAGCAGTACTTC. Residues: CASSLFLREDLYEQYF.